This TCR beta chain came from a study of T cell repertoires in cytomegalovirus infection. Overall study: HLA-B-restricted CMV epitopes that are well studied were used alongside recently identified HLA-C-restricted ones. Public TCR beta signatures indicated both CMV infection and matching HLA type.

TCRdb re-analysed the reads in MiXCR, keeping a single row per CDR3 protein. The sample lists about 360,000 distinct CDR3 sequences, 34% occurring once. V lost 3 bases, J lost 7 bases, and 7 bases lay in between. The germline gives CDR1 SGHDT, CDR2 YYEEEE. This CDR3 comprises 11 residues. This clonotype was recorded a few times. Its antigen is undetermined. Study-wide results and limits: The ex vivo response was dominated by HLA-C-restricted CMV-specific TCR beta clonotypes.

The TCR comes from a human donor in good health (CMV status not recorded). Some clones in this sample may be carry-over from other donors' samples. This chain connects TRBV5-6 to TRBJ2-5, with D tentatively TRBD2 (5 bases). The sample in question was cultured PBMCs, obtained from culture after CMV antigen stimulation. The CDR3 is CASSSRGTQYF. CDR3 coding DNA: TGTGCCAGCAGCTCCCGGGGGACCCAGTACTTC.